This TCR beta chain comes out of a study of blood T cell repertoires in COVID-19. Study details: Samples representing acute and convalescent COVID-19 were sourced from the United States, Italy and Spain.

Original processing methods: Amplified reference gene primers provided the basis for estimating nucleated cell counts. Profiling relied on immunoSEQ multiplex PCR, and the TCRdb table lists in-frame clones only, not all of them. V and J calls and clone size are copied from that table; D and trimming were computed from the DNA. Among around 200,000 clones listed, about 84% were seen once. The germline gives CDR1 MDHEN, CDR2 SYDVKM. The V segment lost 5 bases and the J segment 5 bases; nucleotides outside the gene matches: 7. CDR3 size: 15 residues. The sample consisted of PBMCs or T cells enriched from blood (not recorded which). The rearrangement joins TRBV28 to TRBJ2-7, with 12 nucleotides matching TRBD1. This clonotype was obtained from a man aged 35-49 years with acute COVID-19. The CDR3 spells CASSTGTGGWDEQYF. The CDR3 coding sequence is TGTGCCAGCAGTACCGGGACAGGGGGCTGGGACGAGCAGTACTTC. The full variable domain, its missing parts supplied by reference TRBV28 and TRBJ2-7, is DVKVTQSSRYLVKRTGEKVFLECVQDMDHENMFWYRQDPGLGLRLIYFSYDVKMKEKGDIPEGYSVSREKKERFSLILESASTNQTSMYLCASSTGTGGWDEQYFGPGTRLTVT.